A single sample gave rise to the 28 T cell receptor beta chains below, sequenced in a study of T cell clones after liver transplantation. Repertoires were generated with immunoSEQ multiplex PCR, while TCRdb's copy carries only in-frame clones and drops some. The profile shows under 150,000 clones, just over 90% of them singletons. The sequencing here drew on CD4+ T cells from blood, taken 12 months after liver transplant. The receptors were sampled from a human patient who received a liver transplant. Among the T cells, some may be from the graft donor.

The chain has TRBV7-9 and TRBJ1-4; 7 bases agree with TRBD1. V lost 6 bases to trimming and J lost 6 bases; unmatched junction nucleotides: 7. The CDR3 has 14 residues. The germline gives CDR1 SEHNR, CDR2 FQNEAQ (reference sequence). CDR3 amino acids: CASRSTGVYEKLFF. CDR3 DNA sequence: TGTGCCAGCAGATCCACAGGGGTTTATGAAAAACTGTTTTTT. Full variable domain (outside the CDR3, taken from reference TRBV7-9 and TRBJ1-4): DTGVSQNPRHKITKRGQNVTFRCDPISEHNRLYWYRQTLGQGPEFLTYFQNEAQLEKSRLLSDRFSAERPKGSFSTLEIQRTEQGDSAMYLCASRSTGVYEKLFFGSGTQLSVL.

The J gene is TRBJ2-2, the V gene TRBV5-1, with no clear D. V gave up 4 bases and J gave up 0 bases, with 10 bases separating them. The CDR3 extends over 15 amino acids. Germline values: CDR1 SGHRS, CDR2 YFSETQ. The CDR3 protein is CASSLRFANTGELFF. The CDR3 bases are TGCGCCAGCAGCCTCAGATTCGCGAACACCGGGGAGCTGTTTTTT.

The rearrangement joins TRBV19 to TRBJ2-7, with 9 bases identical to TRBD1. This CDR3 spans 16 amino acids. J gave up 7 bases and V 5 bases, and 15 bases lay outside the gene matches. Looked up from germline, CDR1 is LNHDA and CDR2 is SQIVND (reference sequence). CDR3 amino acids: CASSVFPGQGLGEQYF. The CDR3 DNA follows: TGTGCCAGTAGTGTTTTTCCGGGACAGGGTTTGGGAGAGCAGTACTTC.

The chain has TRBV7-8 and TRBJ1-3, with TRBD1 as a possible D gene (5 bases). V was cut by 2 bases and J by 0 bases, with 17 bases left in between. The CDR3 runs to 18 residues. CDR1 is SGHVS, CDR2 FQNEAQ, per germline. CDR3: CASSLMVLGLDSGNTIYF. The CDR3 DNA reads TGTGCCAGCAGCTTAATGGTTTTGGGACTCGACTCTGGAAACACCATATATTTT.

V usage is TRBV29-1 and J usage is TRBJ2-2; TRBD2 agrees at 10 bases. V dropped 6 bases and J dropped 10; count of bases not matched to a gene: 17. The CDR3 totals 16 residues. Germline-derived CDR1 and CDR2 are SQVTM and ANQGSEA. The CDR3 DNA is TGCAGCGTAGTACTGTCTAGCGGGAGACGGTCGGAGGAGCTGTTTTTT. It codes for CSVVLSSGRRSEELFF.

The count of this clone is one. The chain carries TRBV6-5 and TRBJ2-7, with 7 bases identical to TRBD2. With V trimmed by 9 bases and J by 2 bases, 10 bases remained unmatched. CDR1 is MNHEY and CDR2 is SVGAGI in the germline V gene. This CDR3 region has 14 residues. CDR3 DNA sequence: TGTGCCAGGAGGACTCCAGCGGGACCCTACGAGCAGTACTTC. Translating it yields CARRTPAGPYEQYF.

V gene TRBV4-1 combines with J gene TRBJ2-2; TRBD1 matches 9 bases. V was pared by 2 bases and J by 5 bases, with 12 bases of the junction left unmatched. In germline, CDR1 is MGHRA, CDR2 YSYEKL. There are 18 residues in the CDR3. The CDR3: CASSQLFSGTGSTGELFF. CDR3 nucleotide sequence: TGCGCCAGCAGCCAACTTTTCTCCGGGACAGGGTCGACCGGGGAGCTGTTTTTT.

The V and J genes are TRBV18 and TRBJ1-1; possible D gene TRBD1, 6 bases. The CDR3 is made up of 14 amino acids. The V gene's germline CDR1 is KGHSH and CDR2 LQKENI. V lost 3 bases to trimming and J lost 7 bases, with 15 bases between them. This CDR3 reads CASSPPGRGGEAFF. CDR3 DNA sequence: TGTGCCAGCTCACCCCCTGGGAGGGGGGGTGAAGCTTTCTTT.

V is TRBV7-8 and J is TRBJ1-1; 7 bases are shared with TRBD1. Germline V gene data show CDR1 as SGHVS and CDR2 as FQNEAQ. The CDR3 length is 14 residues. V trimming: 5 bases; J trimming: 1 base; junction bases outside the gene matches: 4. The CDR3 bases are TGTGCCAGCAGCCAGGGGGGGAGGAACACTGAAGCTTTCTTT. This codes for CASSQGGRNTEAFF.

The chain uses TRBV28 and TRBJ2-7; maybe TRBD1 (5 bases). The CDR3 runs to 12 residues. Germline V lookup: CDR1 MDHEN, CDR2 SYDVKM. Trimming took 8 bases from V and 2 from J, leaving 10 bases between them. In nucleotides, the CDR3 is TGTGCCAGCTCGGACATTCCCTACGAGCAGTACTTC. This sequence encodes CASSDIPYEQYF.

The gene calls are TRBV7-2 and TRBJ1-3; possibly TRBD1 for D (5 bases). The V gene's germline CDR1 is SGHTA and CDR2 FQGNSA. The V gene lost 0 bases and the J gene lost 3 bases, with 6 bases spanning the gap. The CDR3 contains 14 residues. In nucleotides, the CDR3 is TGTGCCAGCAGCTTAGCGGGGGGTGGAAACACCATATATTTT. Amino acid sequence: CASSLAGGGNTIYF.

The rearrangement joins TRBV10-3 to TRBJ1-5; D possibly corresponds to TRBD1 (5 bases). The CDR3 has 13 residues. The V and J ends lost 10 bases and 4 bases respectively, with 14 bases between them. Germline V gene lookup returns CDR1 ENHRY and CDR2 SYGVKD. CDR3: CAKIVRGNQPQHF. In nucleotides, the CDR3 is TGTGCCAAAATCGTTCGGGGGAATCAGCCCCAGCATTTT.

Written as DNA, the CDR3 is TGCGCCAGCAGCTTGGACACCGGAGAGACCCAGTACTTC. This encodes CASSLDTGETQYF. The rearrangement links TRBV5-1 to TRBJ2-5, with D unclear. The CDR3 is made up of 13 amino acids. Germline CDR1 reads SGHRS; CDR2 reads YFSETQ. V dropped 0 bases and J dropped 4 bases, with 7 bases sitting between them.

V and J are TRBV4-2 and TRBJ2-7, with 10 bases identical to TRBD2. With 4 bases clipped from V and 5 bases from J, the junction kept 8 bases outside the gene matches. Germline lookup yields CDR1 LGHNA and CDR2 YNFKEQ. This CDR3 comprises 15 residues. In nucleotides, the CDR3 is TGTGCCAGCAGCCCCCGCCCTAGCGGGAGAAACGAGCAGTACTTC. This codes for CASSPRPSGRNEQYF.

The gene calls are TRBV7-3 and TRBJ2-4; D is undetermined. The CDR3 extends over 13 amino acids. Trimming shortened V by 5 bases and J by 12 bases, and 17 bases separated the two germline ends. Germline CDR1 reads SGHTA; CDR2 reads FQGTGA. CDR3: CASSLTPGWNQYF. The CDR3 DNA is TGTGCCAGCAGCCTCACTCCAGGCTGGAATCAGTACTTC.

This clone was detected once. This sequence joins TRBV11-2 and TRBJ2-2; TRBD1 aligns across 7 bases. V lost 5 bases and J lost 4; bases outside the gene matches: 7. The CDR3 totals 15 residues. Germline CDR1 is SGHAT and CDR2 is FQNNGV. The CDR3 DNA sequence: TGTGCCAGCAGCCAAGGGACAGTAGCCACCGGGGAGCTGTTTTTT. Protein product: CASSQGTVATGELFF. The whole variable domain, remainder taken from reference TRBV11-2 and TRBJ2-2, is EAGVAQSPRYKIIEKRQSVAFWCNPISGHATLYWYQQILGQGPKLLIQFQNNGVVDDSQLPKDRFSAERLKGVDSTLKIQPAKLEDSAVYLCASSQGTVATGELFFGEGSRLTVL.

This clone is a singleton in its sample. The rearrangement joins TRBV2 to TRBJ2-7; tentative D call: TRBD1 (6 bases). With 3 bases removed from V and 3 bases from J, the gap between germline ends came to 12 bases. The germline V gene has CDR1 SNHLY and CDR2 FYNNEI. CDR3 length: 14 residues. The CDR3, as DNA: TGTGCCAGCAGTGAGGACAGCGTAGACTACGAGCAGTACTTC. Translating gives CASSEDSVDYEQYF.

The chain couples TRBV28 to TRBJ2-6; D is uncertain. Germline V gene lookup returns CDR1 MDHEN and CDR2 SYDVKM. The V end was cut by 1 base, the J end by 4 bases, with 8 bases between. This CDR3 has 15 amino acids. CDR3 sequence reads: CASSLFQTGANVLTF. CDR3 nucleotide sequence: TGTGCCAGCAGTTTATTCCAGACAGGGGCCAACGTCCTGACTTTC.

The chain links TRBV6-6 to TRBJ2-2; 8 bases are shared with TRBD2. With 7 bases clipped from V and 4 bases from J, the junction kept 5 bases outside the gene matches. The CDR3 consists of 14 residues. Germline assignment: CDR1 MNHNY and CDR2 SVGAGI (reference sequence). The CDR3 loop reads CASTALAATGELFF. In nucleotides, the CDR3 is TGTGCCAGCACGGCACTAGCGGCCACCGGGGAGCTGTTTTTT.

In this sample, this clone turned up once. The chain combines TRBV19 with TRBJ2-1, with 8 bases lining up with TRBD2. V lost 5 bases to trimming and J lost 15 bases; unmatched junction nucleotides: 9. Germline loops: CDR1 LNHDA, CDR2 SQIVND (reference sequence). This CDR3 region has 12 residues. The CDR3 DNA follows: TGTGCCAGTAGTGTCGAAGCGGGAGTGCGGTTCTTC. As protein: CASSVEAGVRFF.

This clone was counted a few times. The chain uses TRBV7-6 and TRBJ2-7; D may be TRBD1 (5 bases). The germline V gene has CDR1 SGHVS and CDR2 FNYEAQ. The length of the CDR3 is 12 residues. V lost 5 bases and J 6 bases, leaving 11 bases between the germline ends. CDR3 DNA sequence: TGTGCCAGCAGCCTCGAGCAGGGCGAGCAGTACTTC. Amino acids: CASSLEQGEQYF.

The DNA of the CDR3 is TGTGCCAGCAGCGTAGCTGCCGCCCCCAATCAGCCCCAGCATTTT. Translated, it gives CASSVAAAPNQPQHF. This chain links TRBV9 with TRBJ1-5; no reliable D call. Germline CDR1 and CDR2: SGDLS and YYNGEE. The length of the CDR3 is 15 residues. V was cut by 0 bases and J by 3 bases, with 10 bases left in between.

The CDR3 DNA reads as TGTGCTAGTGGCAGGGACACCCTGCTCTCGAACACTGAAGCTTTCTTT. It yields the protein CASGRDTLLSNTEAFF. This sequence joins TRBV12-5 and TRBJ1-1, with D maybe TRBD1 (6 bases). The CDR3 is 16 residues long. Germline values: CDR1 LGHNT, CDR2 FRNRAP. Between the trimmed V and J ends, which lost 6 bases and 1 base, there was a span of 18 bases.

The gene calls are TRBV30 and TRBJ1-1; D might be TRBD1 (5 bases). The CDR3 runs 13 residues. The germline V and J ends were trimmed by 0 bases and 5 bases, with 10 bases remaining between them. Germline V gives CDR1 GTSNPN, CDR2 SVGIG (reference sequence). This CDR3 reads CAWSVGEGTEAFF. CDR3 nucleotides: TGTGCCTGGAGTGTAGGTGAGGGGACTGAAGCTTTCTTT.

The chain links TRBV5-1 to TRBJ2-1; D is unclear. The CDR3 consists of 11 residues. CDR1 is SGHRS, CDR2 YFSETQ, per germline. Trimming removed 4 bases at V and 15 bases at J, with 14 bases between. CDR3 sequence: CASSLGPDRFF. The CDR3 bases are TGCGCCAGCAGCCTGGGCCCGGATCGGTTCTTC.

This clone was recorded only once. This sequence joins TRBV9 and TRBJ2-7, with TRBD1 identical over 10 bases. Germline CDR1 is SGDLS and CDR2 is YYNGEE. The V gene end was trimmed by 4 bases and the J gene end by 6 bases; junction bases not matched to a gene: 7. CDR3 length: 14 amino acids. The CDR3 loop is CASSNRDRGREQYF. The CDR3 region has the DNA TGTGCCAGCAGCAACCGGGACAGGGGTCGCGAGCAGTACTTC.

For this clone: At one end, the junction sequence differs from germline, possibly due to a read error. V gene TRBV29-1 combines with J gene TRBJ2-7, with a weak D call TRBD2 (5 bases). Germline V gene sequence: CDR1 SQVTM, CDR2 ANQGSEA. This CDR3 is 16 amino acids long. CDR3 loop: CSVIHKGGPASNEQYF. The CDR3 coding sequence is TGCAGCGTCATCCACAAGGGCGGGCCGGCCTCCAACGAGCAGTACTTC.

J is TRBJ2-7 and V is TRBV7-9; D possibly corresponds to TRBD2 (7 bases). The germline V gene encodes CDR1 SEHNR and CDR2 FQNEAQ (reference sequence). This CDR3 region has 18 residues. The V end was cut by 3 bases, the J end by 2 bases, with 23 bases between. The CDR3 spells CASSFPRGRHGRTYEQYF. For the CDR3, the DNA is TGTGCCAGCAGCTTTCCGCGGGGGCGACACGGGAGGACCTACGAGCAGTACTTC.